There are a few counts of the clone carrying this T cell receptor beta chain. The record originates from a study of beta chain features in type 1 diabetes. V lost 7 bases and J lost 2, with 11 bases in between. The CDR3 extends over 13 amino acids. Germline CDR1 reads SNHLY; CDR2 reads FYNNEI. As every portion of the isolated RNA was reverse transcribed, the sequencing read expressed TCRB transcripts. Clones were sequenced by immunoSEQ multiplex PCR, and TCRdb holds only the in-frame ones, with some missing. The table has 65,000 to 100,000 clones, roughly 31% seen once. The chain uses TRBV2 and TRBJ2-5, with D tentatively TRBD2 (6 bases). The material sequenced was stem cell memory CD4+ T cells from blood. This TCR came from a woman under 30 in good health. CDR3 DNA: TGTGCCAGCACACTGGGGGGTCAAGAGACCCAGTACTTC. Translating gives CASTLGGQETQYF.